The clone carrying this T cell receptor (beta chain) was seen a few times. Its antigen is undetermined. The V gene end was trimmed by 6 bases and the J gene end by 2 bases; junction bases not matched to a gene: 10. The CDR3 has 15 residues. From germline, CDR1 is SGHRS and CDR2 YFSETQ. The study ran its PCR with 60 Vbeta and 13 Jbeta primers. This table comes from immunoSEQ multiplex PCR, and its TCRdb copy is limited to in-frame clones, with some not included. Here the sample spans about 190,000 clones, roughly 80% being singletons. The sample originates from a study of cytomegalovirus exposure and HLA in healthy donors. Findings and limits, study-wide: With DRB1 most and HLA-C fewest, TCR association rates differed between HLA loci in a later analysis. The classifier was said to identify cytomegalovirus status with high specificity and sensitivity.

Healthy individuals who donated bone marrow served as the donors. Sampled while nominally healthy, donors likely had unrecorded immune exposures. The specimen sequenced was PBMCs. The chain combines TRBV5-1 with TRBJ2-7, with TRBD2 matching over 8 bases. The TCR originated in a woman in her 30s in good health and CMV-seropositive. The CDR3 nucleotides read TGCGCCAGCATCTTCGAGGTTAGCGGGGCCTACGAGCAGTACTTC. This encodes CASIFEVSGAYEQYF.